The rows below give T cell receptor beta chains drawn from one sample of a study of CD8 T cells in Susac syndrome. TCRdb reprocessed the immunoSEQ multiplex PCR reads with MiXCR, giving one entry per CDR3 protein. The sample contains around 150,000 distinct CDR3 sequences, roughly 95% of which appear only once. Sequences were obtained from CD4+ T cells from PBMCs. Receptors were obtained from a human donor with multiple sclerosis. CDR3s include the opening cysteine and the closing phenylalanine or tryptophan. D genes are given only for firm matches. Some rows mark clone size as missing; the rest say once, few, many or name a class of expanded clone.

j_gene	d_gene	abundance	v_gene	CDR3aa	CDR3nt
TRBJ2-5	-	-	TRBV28	CASISGGGKETQYF	TGTGCCAGCATCTCGGGGGGCGGAAAAGAGACCCAGTACTTC
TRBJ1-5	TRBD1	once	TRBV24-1	CAITRQGAPNQPQHF	TGTGCCATCACTCGGCAGGGGGCCCCCAATCAGCCCCAGCATTTT
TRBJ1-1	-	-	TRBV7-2	CASSNLWAFF	TGTGCCAGCAGCAACCTCTGGGCTTTCTTT
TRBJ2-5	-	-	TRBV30	CAWSQGGSEGVTQYF	TGTGCCTGGAGTCAGGGGGGCAGCGAAGGGGTGACCCAGTACTTC
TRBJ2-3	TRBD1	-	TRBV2	CASKQGGPDTQYF	TGTGCCAGCAAACAGGGGGGTCCAGATACGCAGTATTTT
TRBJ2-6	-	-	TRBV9	CASSAAGTGANVLTF	TGTGCCAGCAGCGCCGCCGGGACTGGGGCCAACGTCCTGACTTTC
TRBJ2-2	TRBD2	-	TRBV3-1	CASSQAGGDTGELFF	TGTGCCAGCAGCCAAGCGGGGGGAGACACCGGGGAGCTGTTTTTT
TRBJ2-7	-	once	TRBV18	CASSPGLSASYEQYF	TGTGCCAGCTCACCCGGACTATCAGCCTCCTACGAGCAGTACTTC
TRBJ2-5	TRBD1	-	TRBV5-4	CASSSRQGPQETQYF	TGTGCCAGCAGTTCGCGACAGGGACCCCAAGAGACCCAGTACTTC
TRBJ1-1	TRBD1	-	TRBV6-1	CASGTVERTEAFF	TGTGCCAGCGGGACAGTGGAGAGAACTGAAGCTTTCTTT
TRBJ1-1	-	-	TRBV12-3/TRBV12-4	CASSPMGLSTEAFF	TGTGCCAGCAGCCCCATGGGGCTGAGCACTGAAGCTTTCTTT
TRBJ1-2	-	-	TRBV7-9	CASSLDGEDGYTF	TGTGCCAGCAGCTTAGACGGAGAAGACGGCTACACCTTC
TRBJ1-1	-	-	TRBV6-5	CASIGILGVRTEAFF	TGTGCCAGCATAGGTATTTTGGGGGTTCGGACTGAAGCTTTCTTT
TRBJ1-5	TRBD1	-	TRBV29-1	CSVVGQGEQPQHF	TGCAGCGTCGTTGGACAGGGAGAACAGCCCCAGCATTTT
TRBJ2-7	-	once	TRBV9	CASSPRLGRPYEQYF	TGTGCCAGCAGCCCCCGCCTAGGCAGGCCCTACGAGCAGTACTTC
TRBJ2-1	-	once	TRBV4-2	CASSQVWYSPSNEQFF	TGTGCCAGCAGCCAAGTATGGTACTCCCCTAGTAATGAGCAGTTCTTC
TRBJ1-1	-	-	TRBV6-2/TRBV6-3	CASSYSTVRRTEAFF	TGTGCCAGCAGTTACTCGACCGTCCGGCGCACTGAAGCTTTCTTT
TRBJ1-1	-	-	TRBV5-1	CASSLGPRTEVTEAFF	TGCGCCAGCAGCTTGGGGCCTCGGACGGAGGTTACTGAAGCTTTCTTT
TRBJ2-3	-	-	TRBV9	CASSVALGSLTDTQYF	TGTGCCAGCAGCGTAGCTCTGGGTTCCCTCACAGATACGCAGTATTTT
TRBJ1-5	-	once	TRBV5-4	CASSLDPTPVQPQHF	TGTGCCAGCAGCTTGGACCCCACTCCTGTTCAGCCCCAGCATTTT
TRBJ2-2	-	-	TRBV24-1	CATRRERDTGELFF	TGTGCCACCCGAAGAGAAAGGGACACCGGGGAGCTGTTTTTT
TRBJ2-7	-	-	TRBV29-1	CSAGTLEPYEQYF	TGCAGCGCCGGGACATTGGAACCCTACGAGCAGTACTTC
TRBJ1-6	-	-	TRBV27	CASGDVNSPLHF	TGTGCCAGCGGAGATGTTAATTCACCCCTCCACTTT
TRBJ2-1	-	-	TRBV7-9	CASSQISAYNEQFF	TGTGCCAGCAGCCAAATCAGCGCTTACAATGAGCAGTTCTTC
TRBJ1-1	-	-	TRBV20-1	CSASGHLNTEAFF	TGCAGTGCTAGTGGACACCTGAACACTGAAGCTTTCTTT
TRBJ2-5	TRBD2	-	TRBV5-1	CASSLAATSVQETQYF	TGCGCCAGCAGCTTGGCAGCGACTAGCGTCCAAGAGACCCAGTACTTC
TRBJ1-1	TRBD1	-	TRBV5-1	CASSLQGASNTEAFF	TGCGCCAGCAGTCTCCAGGGGGCATCGAACACTGAAGCTTTCTTT
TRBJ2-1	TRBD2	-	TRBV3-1	CASSLAGGPENEQFF	TGTGCCAGCAGCCTAGCGGGAGGGCCTGAGAATGAGCAGTTCTTC
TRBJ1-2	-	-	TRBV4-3	CASSQDREYGYTF	TGCGCCAGCAGCCAAGACAGGGAGTATGGCTACACCTTC
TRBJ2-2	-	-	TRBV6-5	CASSYSADSYTGELFF	TGTGCCAGCAGTTACTCAGCGGACTCGTACACCGGGGAGCTGTTTTTT
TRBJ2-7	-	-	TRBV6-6	CASSYRGGQYF	TGTGCCAGCAGTTACAGGGGGGGGCAGTACTTC
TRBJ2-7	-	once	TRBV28	CASSLASLREQYF	TGTGCCAGCAGTTTGGCCAGTTTGAGGGAGCAGTACTTC
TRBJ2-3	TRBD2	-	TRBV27	CASSLFSGIVTDTQYF	TGTGCCAGCAGTTTATTTAGCGGGATAGTCACAGATACGCAGTATTTT
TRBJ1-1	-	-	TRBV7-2	CASSLEGLTEAFF	TGTGCCAGCAGCTTAGAGGGGCTCACTGAAGCTTTCTTT
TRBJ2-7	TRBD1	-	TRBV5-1	CASSLAGGQGREQYF	TGCGCCAGCAGCTTGGCCGGGGGACAGGGCCGGGAGCAGTACTTC
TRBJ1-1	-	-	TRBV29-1	CSVVWHLHGVGVAFF	TGCAGCGTTGTTTGGCACTTGCATGGCGTGGGGGTAGCTTTCTTT
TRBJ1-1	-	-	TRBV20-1	CSARGSAGAFF	TGCAGTGCTAGAGGAAGCGCCGGGGCTTTCTTT
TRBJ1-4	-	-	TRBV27	CASSSQGRAGGEKLFF	TGTGCCAGCAGTTCCCAGGGGAGGGCCGGTGGTGAAAAACTGTTTTTT
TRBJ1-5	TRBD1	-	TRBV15	CATSKDRGQPQHF	TGTGCCACCAGCAAGGACAGGGGTCAGCCCCAGCATTTT
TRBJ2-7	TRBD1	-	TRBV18	CASSPGQGAGEQYF	TGTGCCAGCTCACCCGGACAGGGGGCAGGCGAGCAGTACTTC
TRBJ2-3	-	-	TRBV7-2	CASSLENSRDTQYF	TGTGCCAGCAGCTTAGAGAATTCGAGGGATACGCAGTATTTT
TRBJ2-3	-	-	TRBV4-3	CASSQDAPDTQYF	TGCGCCAGCAGCCAAGATGCCCCGGATACGCAGTATTTT
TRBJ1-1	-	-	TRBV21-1	CASSKSVNTEAFF	TGTGCCAGCAGCAAAAGTGTGAACACTGAAGCTTTCTTT
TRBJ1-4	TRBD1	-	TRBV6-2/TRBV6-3	CASSKQGWNEKLFF	TGTGCCAGCAGTAAACAGGGGTGGAATGAAAAACTGTTTTTT
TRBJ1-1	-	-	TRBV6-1	CASSFFRGGNTEAFF	TGTGCCAGCAGTTTCTTCCGGGGGGGGAACACTGAAGCTTTCTTT
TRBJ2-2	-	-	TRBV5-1	CASSFGGTGELFF	TGTGCCAGCAGTTTTGGAGGGACCGGGGAGCTGTTTTTT
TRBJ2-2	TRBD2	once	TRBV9	CASSVGSGRDTGELFF	TGTGCCAGCAGCGTAGGTAGCGGGAGAGACACCGGGGAGCTGTTTTTT
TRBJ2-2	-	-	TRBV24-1	CATSDQGLTSGELFF	TGTGCCACCAGTGATCAGGGACTGACCTCCGGGGAGCTGTTTTTT
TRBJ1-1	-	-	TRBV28	CASRPSWGEAFF	TGTGCCAGCAGGCCTTCATGGGGCGAAGCTTTCTTT
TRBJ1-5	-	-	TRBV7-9	CASSFFAGWEQPQHF	TGTGCCAGCAGCTTTTTTGCCGGGTGGGAGCAGCCCCAGCATTTT
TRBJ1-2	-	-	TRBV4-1	CASSRDSIENYGYTF	TGCGCCAGCAGCCGAGACAGTATCGAGAACTATGGCTACACCTTC